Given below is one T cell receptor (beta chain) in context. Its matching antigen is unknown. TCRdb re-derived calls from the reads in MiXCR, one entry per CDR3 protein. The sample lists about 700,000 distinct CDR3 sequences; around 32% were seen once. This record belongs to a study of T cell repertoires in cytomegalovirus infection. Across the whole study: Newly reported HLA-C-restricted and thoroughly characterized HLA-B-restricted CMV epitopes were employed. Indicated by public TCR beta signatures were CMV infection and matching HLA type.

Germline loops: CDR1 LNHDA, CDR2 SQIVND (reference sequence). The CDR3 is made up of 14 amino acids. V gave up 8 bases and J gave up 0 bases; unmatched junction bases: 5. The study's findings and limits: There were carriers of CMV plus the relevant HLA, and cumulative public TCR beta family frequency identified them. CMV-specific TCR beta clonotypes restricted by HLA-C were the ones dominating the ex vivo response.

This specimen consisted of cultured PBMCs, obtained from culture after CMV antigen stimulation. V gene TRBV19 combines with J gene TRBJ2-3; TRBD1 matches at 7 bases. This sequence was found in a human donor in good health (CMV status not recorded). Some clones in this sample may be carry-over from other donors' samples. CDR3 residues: CASRTGPSTDTQYF. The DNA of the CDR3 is TGTGCCAGTCGGACAGGCCCTAGCACAGATACGCAGTATTTT.